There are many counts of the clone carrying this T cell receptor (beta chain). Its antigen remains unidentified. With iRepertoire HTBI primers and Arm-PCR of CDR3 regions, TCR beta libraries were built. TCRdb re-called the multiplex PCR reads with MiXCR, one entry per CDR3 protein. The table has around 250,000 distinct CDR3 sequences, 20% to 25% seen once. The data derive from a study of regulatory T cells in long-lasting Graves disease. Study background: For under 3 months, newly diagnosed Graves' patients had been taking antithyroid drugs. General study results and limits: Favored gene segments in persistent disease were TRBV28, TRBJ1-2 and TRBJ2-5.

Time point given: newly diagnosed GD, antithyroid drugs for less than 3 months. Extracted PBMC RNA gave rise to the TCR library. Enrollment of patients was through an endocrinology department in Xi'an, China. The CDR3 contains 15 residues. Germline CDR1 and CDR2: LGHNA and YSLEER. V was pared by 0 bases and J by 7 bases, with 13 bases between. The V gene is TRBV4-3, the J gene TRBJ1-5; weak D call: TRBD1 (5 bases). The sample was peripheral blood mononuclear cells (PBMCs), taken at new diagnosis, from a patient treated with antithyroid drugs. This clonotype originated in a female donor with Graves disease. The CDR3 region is CASSQDGRGDQPQHF. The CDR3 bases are TGCGCCAGCAGCCAAGATGGGAGGGGAGACCAGCCCCAGCATTTT.